This T cell receptor beta chain was sequenced for a study of T cell responses to AZD1222 COVID-19 vaccine. The V gene end was trimmed by 5 bases and the J gene end by 13 bases; junction bases not matched to a gene: 8. The CDR3 spans 13 residues. CDR1 and CDR2 from the germline V gene are KGHSH and LQKENI. Clones were sequenced by immunoSEQ multiplex PCR, and TCRdb holds only the in-frame ones, with some missing. This sample yields 250,000 to 300,000 clones, of which approximately 94% are seen a single time; roughly 0.5% belongs to the top ten. Second-dose timings of about 4 or about 12 weeks were pooled.

The receptor was isolated from an adult who received the AZD1222 COVID-19 vaccine. This chain uses TRBV18 with TRBJ2-1, with 10 bases lining up with TRBD2. Sequenced here: peripheral blood, sampled 28 days after the second AZD1222 dose. This CDR3 reads CASSEAGGLLQFF. The DNA of the CDR3 is TGTGCCAGCTCAGAAGCGGGGGGGCTGCTACAGTTCTTC. Looking up the rest from reference TRBV18 and TRBJ2-1 gives the full variable domain: NAGVMQNPRHLVRRRGQEARLRCSPMKGHSHVYWYRQLPEEGLKFMVYLQKENIIDESGMPKERFSAEFPKEGPSILRIQQVVRGDSAAYFCASSEAGGLLQFFGPGTRLTVL.